The source of this T cell receptor beta chain is a study of Ad26.COV2.S vaccination and SARS-CoV-2 variants. Findings of the study overall: Placebo and vaccine recipients had non-spike TCR breadth that was similar.

A single count supports this clone. Antigen: not known. The ends were cut back, 8 bases at V and 0 bases at J, with 21 bases in the middle. This CDR3 is 17 amino acids long. Germline loops: CDR1 PRHDT, CDR2 FYEKMQ (reference sequence). Clones were read by immunoSEQ multiplex PCR, and TCRdb kept only the in-frame ones, dropping some. The table records about 350,000 clones, about 91% of them present only once. The sequences come from peripheral blood, collected after recovery from COVID-19. The chain is built from TRBV13 and TRBJ2-3; TRBD2 might be the D (6 bases). The sequence was obtained from a human donor who had recovered from COVID-19. The CDR3 DNA reads as TGTGCCAGCGCGGTGGGGGGACCCCACCCGAGCACAGATACGCAGTATTTT. Its translation is CASAVGGPHPSTDTQYF.